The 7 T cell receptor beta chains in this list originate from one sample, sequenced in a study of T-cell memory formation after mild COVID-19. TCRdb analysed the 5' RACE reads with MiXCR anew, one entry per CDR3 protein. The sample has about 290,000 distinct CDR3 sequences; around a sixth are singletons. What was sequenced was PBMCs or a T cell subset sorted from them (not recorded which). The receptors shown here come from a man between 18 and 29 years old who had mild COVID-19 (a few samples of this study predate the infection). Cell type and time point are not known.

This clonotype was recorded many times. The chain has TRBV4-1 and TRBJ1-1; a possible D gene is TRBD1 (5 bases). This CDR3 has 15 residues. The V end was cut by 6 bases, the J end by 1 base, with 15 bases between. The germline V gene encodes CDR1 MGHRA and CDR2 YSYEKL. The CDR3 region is CASSHPWGSNTEAFF. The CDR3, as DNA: TGCGCCAGCAGTCATCCCTGGGGGTCGAACACTGAAGCTTTCTTT.

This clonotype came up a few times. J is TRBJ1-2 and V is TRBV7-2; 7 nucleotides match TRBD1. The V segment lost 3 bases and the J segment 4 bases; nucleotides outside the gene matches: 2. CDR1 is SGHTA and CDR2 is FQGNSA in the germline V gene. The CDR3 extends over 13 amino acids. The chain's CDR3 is CASSFRDSYGYTF. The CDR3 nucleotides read TGTGCCAGCAGCTTCAGGGACAGCTATGGCTACACCTTC.

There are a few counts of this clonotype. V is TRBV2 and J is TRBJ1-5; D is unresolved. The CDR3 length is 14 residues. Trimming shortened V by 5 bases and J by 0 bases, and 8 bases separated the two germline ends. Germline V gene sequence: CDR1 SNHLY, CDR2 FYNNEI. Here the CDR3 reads CASSWEVSNQPQHF. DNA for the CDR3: TGTGCCAGCAGTTGGGAGGTTAGCAATCAGCCCCAGCATTTT.

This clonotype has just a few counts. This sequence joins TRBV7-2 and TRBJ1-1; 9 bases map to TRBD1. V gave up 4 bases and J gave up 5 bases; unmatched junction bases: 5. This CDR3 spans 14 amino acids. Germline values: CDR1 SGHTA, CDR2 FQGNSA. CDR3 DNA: TGTGCCAGCAGCTCTACAGGGGGCAGTACTGAAGCTTTCTTT. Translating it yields CASSSTGGSTEAFF.

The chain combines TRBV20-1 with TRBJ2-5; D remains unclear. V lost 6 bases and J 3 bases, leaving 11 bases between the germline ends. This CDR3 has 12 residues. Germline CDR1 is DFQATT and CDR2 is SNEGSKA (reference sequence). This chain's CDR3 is CSATDTEETQYF. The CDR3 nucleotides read TGCAGTGCAACTGACACCGAAGAGACCCAGTACTTC.

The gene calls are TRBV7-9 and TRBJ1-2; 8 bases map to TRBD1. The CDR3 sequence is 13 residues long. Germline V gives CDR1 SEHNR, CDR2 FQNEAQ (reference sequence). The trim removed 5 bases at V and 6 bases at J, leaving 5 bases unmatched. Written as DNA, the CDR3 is TGTGCCAGCAGCGCAGGACAGGGACATGGCTACACCTTC. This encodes CASSAGQGHGYTF.

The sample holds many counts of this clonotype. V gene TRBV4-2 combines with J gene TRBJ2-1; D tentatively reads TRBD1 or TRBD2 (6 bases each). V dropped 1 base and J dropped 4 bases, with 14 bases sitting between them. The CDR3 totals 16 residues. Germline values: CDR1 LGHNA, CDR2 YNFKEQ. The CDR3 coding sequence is TGTGCCAGCAGCCAAGGCGACGGGGGCCATTACAATGAGCAGTTCTTC. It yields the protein CASSQGDGGHYNEQFF.